This paragraph covers one T cell receptor (beta chain) sequence. No antigen is known for it. The entry originates in a study of shared clonotypes between healthy human individuals. Study outcomes and limitations: Naive subsets typically showed greater estimated richness than memory subsets. In contrast to clonotypes shared by all four donors, non-shared clonotypes had lower generation probabilities. The diversity represented, both genetic and in exposure history, was limited by few donors.

This CDR3 has 17 residues. Germline V gene sequence: CDR1 SGDLS, CDR2 YYNGEE. The V segment lost 3 bases and the J segment 0 bases; nucleotides outside the gene matches: 9. Under the authors' procedure: Junction-only sequences produced by ImmunoSEQ had no quality scores, so filtering differed. Generated by immunoSEQ multiplex PCR, the TCRdb table keeps only in-frame clones and is missing some. Clone size and V and J calls were adopted from that table, with D and trimming inferred from the DNA. Of around 1.5 million clones listed, about 98% are singletons. The chain uses TRBV9 and TRBJ2-3; the match to TRBD2 covers 8 bases. The clonotype originates from a man aged 30 to 45 in good health. The specimen was naive CD4+ T cells sorted from blood. Regarding subset: CD45RA+ positively selected. CDR3 bases: TGTGCCAGCAGCGCCCACGGGGGGGATGGGAGCACAGATACGCAGTATTTT. Translation: CASSAHGGDGSTDTQYF.